The 28 T cell receptor beta chains in this list originate from one sample, sequenced in a study of T cells in localized non-small cell lung cancer. Some clones are missing from TCRdb's copy, which holds only in-frame ones; the method was immunoSEQ multiplex PCR. In the table there are over a thousand clones, less than 30% of which are singletons. This specimen was normal lung tissue next to the tumor, taken before any cancer treatment. Receptors were obtained from a woman aged 35 to 69 with stage I squamous cell lung carcinoma.

This clone was seen just once. CDR3 sequence (DNA): TGTGCCTGGAGTGTAAACGGACGAAACATTCAGTACTTC. Translation: CAWSVNGRNIQYF. The V and J genes are TRBV30 and TRBJ2-4; D not resolved. Germline V gene sequence: CDR1 GTSNPN, CDR2 SVGIG (reference sequence). The CDR3 spans 13 residues. Trimming cost V 0 bases and J 6 bases, with 9 bases left between them.

Relative to its sample, this clone is medium-sized (0.01 to 0.1%). The V gene is TRBV4-1, the J gene TRBJ2-3; 7 bases are shared with TRBD2. From germline, CDR1 is MGHRA and CDR2 YSYEKL. This CDR3 contains 17 residues. V shed 0 bases and J 1 base; nucleotides not matched to a gene: 7. The CDR3 is CASSQDRASGRTDTQYF. The CDR3 nucleotides are TGCGCCAGCAGCCAAGATAGGGCTAGCGGACGCACAGATACGCAGTATTTT.

This clone showed up just a few times. The chain employs TRBV15 and TRBJ2-2; perhaps TRBD2 as D (6 bases). CDR1 is LNHNV and CDR2 is YYDKDF in the germline V gene (reference sequence). Trimming took off 5 bases at V and 7 bases at J, with 23 bases between the two ends. CDR3 size: 17 residues. The CDR3: CATSWWDSARFGGELFF. For the CDR3, the DNA is TGTGCCACCAGCTGGTGGGACTCGGCCCGGTTCGGCGGGGAGCTGTTTTTT.

The table lists this clone with a few counts. The chain recombines TRBV11-3 with TRBJ1-2; 11 nucleotides agree with TRBD1. CDR1 and CDR2 from the germline V gene are SGHNT and YENEEA. V lost 4 bases, J lost 3 bases, and 1 base stayed unmatched. This CDR3 is 14 amino acids long. CDR3 loop: CASSWGQGDYGYTF. The CDR3 coding sequence is TGTGCCAGCAGCTGGGGACAGGGGGACTATGGCTACACCTTC.

This clone is labeled medium-sized. This chain joins TRBV6-8 and TRBJ1-5, with D perhaps matching TRBD1 (6 bases). The CDR3 is 14 amino acids. Germline V CDR1 and CDR2: MNHGY, SAAAGT. Trimming removed 6 bases from V and 7 bases from J, with 16 bases in between. CDR3 in amino acids: CASRPDRPLQPQHF. CDR3 coding DNA: TGTGCCAGCAGGCCCGACAGGCCCCTCCAGCCCCAGCATTTT.

This clone was counted between two and nine times. V is TRBV9 and J is TRBJ1-5; D not certain. The germline gives CDR1 SGDLS, CDR2 YYNGEE. CDR3 length equals 14 residues. Trimming pared 1 base from V and 1 base from J, leaving 6 bases between. The CDR3 is CASSVWESNQPQHF. The CDR3 DNA reads as TGTGCCAGCAGCGTATGGGAGAGCAATCAGCCCCAGCATTTT.

This clone was counted once. V is TRBV5-1 and J is TRBJ2-2, with D perhaps matching TRBD1 (6 bases). Trimming took 1 base from V and 3 from J, leaving 10 bases between them. The CDR3 is 15 residues long. Germline loops: CDR1 SGHRS, CDR2 YFSETQ. The CDR3 sequence: CASSLSPGDTGELFF. The CDR3 nucleotides read TGCGCCAGCAGCTTGTCACCAGGGGACACCGGGGAGCTGTTTTTT.

The rearrangement uses TRBV6-8 and TRBJ2-2; 10 bases are a match to TRBD2. This CDR3 region has 17 residues. CDR1 and CDR2 (germline): MNHGY, SAAAGT. V was pared by 5 bases and J by 4 bases, with 10 bases of the junction left unmatched. The CDR3 nucleotides are TGTGCCAGCAGTGTTCAAGCGGGAGGGCCATCCACCGGGGAGCTGTTTTTT. It specifies CASSVQAGGPSTGELFF.

This clone appeared a few times. The chain is built from TRBV2 and TRBJ2-7; D is possibly TRBD2 (5 bases). V shed 7 bases and J shed 3 bases, with 13 bases lying between them. Germline CDR1 reads SNHLY; CDR2 reads FYNNEI. The CDR3 runs 13 residues. For the CDR3, the DNA is TGTGCCAGCACCGGAGGATTGATCTACGAGCAGTACTTC. This codes for CASTGGLIYEQYF.

This clone has more than one count but fewer than ten. V gene TRBV14 combines with J gene TRBJ2-2; D possibly corresponds to TRBD2 (6 bases). The V end lost 5 bases, the J end lost 0 bases, and 10 bases lay between the germline ends. CDR1 is SGHDN and CDR2 is FVKESK in the germline V gene. The CDR3 consists of 15 residues. In DNA form, the CDR3 reads TGTGCCAGCAGCGGAGCGGGTTCGAACACCGGGGAGCTGTTTTTT. It codes for CASSGAGSNTGELFF.

The chain has TRBV30 and TRBJ2-5, with 8 bases fitting TRBD2. The CDR3 is made up of 12 amino acids. V lost 2 bases to trimming and J lost 7 bases; unmatched junction nucleotides: 3. Per the germline V gene, CDR1 is GTSNPN and CDR2 is SVGIG (reference sequence). CDR3 bases: TGTGCCTGGAGTACACGGGGGGGGACCCAGTACTTC. Its protein is CAWSTRGGTQYF.

Only a few counts were recorded for this clone. The gene calls are TRBV28 and TRBJ2-7, with TRBD2 matching 10 bases. CDR1 is MDHEN and CDR2 is SYDVKM in the germline V gene. This CDR3 is 13 amino acids long. Trimming at V came to 10 bases and at J to 3 bases, leaving 6 bases not matched to a gene. The CDR3 DNA is TGTGCCACTCGGGCTAGCGGGAGCTACGAGCAGTACTTC. Protein: CATRASGSYEQYF.

The gene calls are TRBV9 and TRBJ2-2; D might be TRBD2 (5 bases). The CDR3 sequence is 16 residues long. Between the trimmed V and J ends, which lost 3 bases and 6 bases, there was a span of 18 bases. Looked up from germline, CDR1 is SGDLS and CDR2 is YYNGEE. This chain's CDR3 is CASSALASRKAGELFF. CDR3 nucleotides: TGTGCCAGCAGCGCCCTTGCTAGCAGGAAGGCCGGGGAGCTGTTTTTT.

This clone appeared a few times. The chain uses TRBV11-3 and TRBJ1-5; D possibly corresponds to TRBD1 (5 bases). Germline CDR1 and CDR2: SGHNT and YENEEA. Trimming removed 5 bases from V and 5 bases from J, with 13 bases in between. The length of the CDR3 is 14 residues. The CDR3 nucleotides are TGTGCCAGCAGCCTCGGGACTAGGGATCAGCCCCAGCATTTT. Amino acid sequence: CASSLGTRDQPQHF.

The genes are TRBV6-8 and TRBJ2-7, with 9 bases fitting TRBD1. From germline, CDR1 is MNHGY and CDR2 SAAAGT. The CDR3 totals 15 residues. The V segment lost 2 bases and the J segment 3 bases; nucleotides outside the gene matches: 5. CDR3 DNA: TGTGCCAGCAGTTACACCGGGACAGGGCTCTACGAGCAGTACTTC. Protein product: CASSYTGTGLYEQYF.

The chain has TRBV9 and TRBJ1-4; possibly TRBD1 for D (5 bases). CDR3 size: 18 residues. In germline, CDR1 is SGDLS, CDR2 YYNGEE. The V gene lost 0 bases and the J gene lost 0 bases, with 15 bases spanning the gap. The CDR3 region has the DNA TGTGCCAGCAGCGTAGGCCCCTGGGGCCATGCAACTAATGAAAAACTGTTTTTT. Amino acid sequence: CASSVGPWGHATNEKLFF.

Within the sample, this clone is medium-sized. V and J are TRBV11-3 and TRBJ2-7, with a weak D call TRBD2 (6 bases). Per germline, CDR1 SGHNT and CDR2 YENEEA. Trimming stripped 5 bases from V and 3 bases from J, with 20 bases between. The CDR3 covers 16 residues. The CDR3 region has the DNA TGTGCCAGCAGCCCGGACTATAGCCAGGTACGCTACGAGCAGTACTTC. Encoded protein: CASSPDYSQVRYEQYF.

The rearrangement joins TRBV6-8 to TRBJ2-3; tentative D call: TRBD2 (5 bases). This CDR3 spans 15 amino acids. Trimming pared 6 bases from V and 7 bases from J, leaving 20 bases between. Germline CDR1 MNHGY, CDR2 SAAAGT. The CDR3 nucleotides are TGTGCCAGCAGCCACGGGATTCCCTCACAGAATACGCAGTATTTT. Encoded protein: CASSHGIPSQNTQYF.

V is TRBV10-2 and J is TRBJ2-5; D is uncertain. V lost 4 bases and J 2 bases, leaving 11 bases between the germline ends. In germline, CDR1 is WSHSY, CDR2 SAAADI. The CDR3 spans 14 residues. The CDR3 sequence is CASSGSSRQETQYF. The CDR3 coding sequence is TGCGCCAGCAGTGGATCAAGCAGACAAGAGACCCAGTACTTC.

This clone is medium-sized within its sample. The V and J genes are TRBV11-3 and TRBJ2-3; D is ambiguous. Germline-derived CDR1 and CDR2 are SGHNT and YENEEA. The CDR3 has 15 residues. V dropped 7 bases and J dropped 2 bases, with 16 bases sitting between them. The CDR3 here is CASTPKAGFTDTQYF. The CDR3 nucleotides are TGTGCCAGCACCCCCAAGGCAGGATTCACAGATACGCAGTATTTT. The full variable domain, rest sourced from reference TRBV11-3 and TRBJ2-3, is EAGVVQSPRYKIIEKKQPVAFWCNPISGHNTLYWYLQNLGQGPELLIRYENEEAVDDSQLPKDRFSAERLKGVDSTLKIQPAELGDSAVYLCASTPKAGFTDTQYFGPGTRLTVL.

V and J are TRBV9 and TRBJ1-1; D possibly corresponds to TRBD1 (6 bases). Germline assignment: CDR1 SGDLS and CDR2 YYNGEE. V was cut by 4 bases and J by 3 bases, with 16 bases left in between. This CDR3 is 15 amino acids long. CDR3 protein: CASSPPTGRDTEAFF. In nucleotides, the CDR3 is TGTGCCAGCAGCCCTCCTACAGGGCGGGACACTGAAGCTTTCTTT.

This clone was observed a handful of times. The chain links TRBV6-8 to TRBJ2-3, with 11 bases identical to TRBD2. Germline CDR1 is MNHGY and CDR2 is SAAAGT. The CDR3 spans 17 residues. V gave up 5 bases and J gave up 4 bases; unmatched junction bases: 11. CDR3 nucleotide sequence: TGTGCCAGCAGTGACCTCTTACTAGCGGGAGTATCAGATACGCAGTATTTT. Translation gives CASSDLLLAGVSDTQYF.

The chain links TRBV28 to TRBJ1-3, with 8 bases lining up with TRBD1. Per the germline V gene, CDR1 is MDHEN and CDR2 is SYDVKM. This CDR3 region has 16 residues. V shed 3 bases and J 2 bases; nucleotides not matched to a gene: 6. The CDR3 nucleotides are TGTGCCAGCAGTTTTCGCACAGGGGGAACTGGAAACACCATATATTTT. It yields the protein CASSFRTGGTGNTIYF.

The chain recombines TRBV18 with TRBJ2-7; TRBD1 aligns across 12 bases. Germline V gene sequence: CDR1 KGHSH, CDR2 LQKENI. The CDR3 is 15 residues long. Trimming at V came to 3 bases and at J to 5 bases, leaving 5 bases not matched to a gene. The CDR3 reads CASSPTGTGGHEQYF. The CDR3 nucleotides read TGTGCCAGCTCACCGACCGGGACAGGGGGCCACGAGCAGTACTTC. The full variable domain, in which reference TRBV18 and TRBJ2-7 provide the parts outside the CDR3, is NAGVMQNPRHLVRRRGQEARLRCSPMKGHSHVYWYRQLPEEGLKFMVYLQKENIIDESGMPKERFSAEFPKEGPSILRIQQVVRGDSAAYFCASSPTGTGGHEQYFGPGTRLTVT.

This chain links TRBV6-1 with TRBJ2-1, with a possible D match to TRBD2 (6 bases). V dropped 0 bases and J dropped 2 bases, with 11 bases sitting between them. CDR3 length: 16 residues. Germline V gene sequence: CDR1 MNHNS, CDR2 SASEGT. This CDR3 is CASSEAGGTTYNEQFF. CDR3 sequence (DNA): TGTGCCAGCAGTGAAGCAGGCGGGACCACCTACAATGAGCAGTTCTTC.

The chain has TRBV10-2 and TRBJ1-1, with TRBD1 identical over 10 bases. CDR1 and CDR2 from the germline V gene are WSHSY and SAAADI. The CDR3 contains 15 residues. V shed 9 bases, J shed 3 bases, and the junction held 10 bases outside the gene matches. This CDR3 is CASTPGQGGHTEAFF. The CDR3 nucleotides are TGCGCCAGTACGCCCGGACAGGGGGGGCACACTGAAGCTTTCTTT.

This sequence joins TRBV8-2 and TRBJ1-1. TRBV8-2 is shown as a pseudogene. There are 17 residues in the CDR3. The CDR3 loop is CASSFTRPGRLNTEAFF. The CDR3 nucleotides are TGTGCCAGCAGTTTTACAAGGCCGGGACGGCTGAACACTGAAGCTTTCTTT.

The V gene is TRBV19, the J gene TRBJ1-2, with D perhaps TRBD1 (6 bases). Trimming removed 9 bases at V and 0 bases at J, with 14 bases between. Germline lookup yields CDR1 LNHDA and CDR2 SQIVND (reference sequence). The CDR3 length is 14 residues. The CDR3 protein is CASRPDRANYGYTF. The CDR3, as DNA: TGTGCCAGCCGGCCGGACAGAGCTAACTATGGCTACACCTTC.